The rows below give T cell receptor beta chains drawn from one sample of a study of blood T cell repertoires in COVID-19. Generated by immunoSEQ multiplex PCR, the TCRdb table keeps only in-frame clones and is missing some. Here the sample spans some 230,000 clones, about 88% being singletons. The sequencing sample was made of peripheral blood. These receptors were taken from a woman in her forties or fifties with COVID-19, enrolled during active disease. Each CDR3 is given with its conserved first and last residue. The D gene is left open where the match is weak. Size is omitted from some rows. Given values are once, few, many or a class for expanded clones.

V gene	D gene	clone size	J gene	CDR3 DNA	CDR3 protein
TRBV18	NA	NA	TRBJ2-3	TGTGCCAGCTCACCCCCGGGGAGGGGGAGCGCCGCAGATACGCAGTATTTT	CASSPPGRGSAADTQYF
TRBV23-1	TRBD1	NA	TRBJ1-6	TGCGCCAGCAGTCCGAAGAGGATATGGGACAGGGGTAATTCACCCCTCCACTTT	CASSPKRIWDRGNSPLHF
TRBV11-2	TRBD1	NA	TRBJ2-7	TGTGCCAGCAGCCATGGGGGGACAGGGGCCGAGCAGTACTTC	CASSHGGTGAEQYF
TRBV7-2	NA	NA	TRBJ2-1	TGTGCCAGCAGCTTAGGACTGGGGGCCCACAATGAGCAGTTCTTC	CASSLGLGAHNEQFF
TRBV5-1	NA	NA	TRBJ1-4	TGCGCCAGCAGCTCTGATAGGGGGGAAAAACTGTTTTTT	CASSSDRGEKLFF
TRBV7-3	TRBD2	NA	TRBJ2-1	TGTGCCAGCAGCTTAAGAGCGGGGTACAATGAGCAGTTCTTC	CASSLRAGYNEQFF
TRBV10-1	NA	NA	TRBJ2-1	TGCGCCAGCAGTGACAGTTATGAGCAGTTCTTC	CASSDSYEQFF
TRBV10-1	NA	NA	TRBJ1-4	TGCGCCAGCAGTGATGGGGCGACTAATGAAAAACTGTTTTTT	CASSDGATNEKLFF
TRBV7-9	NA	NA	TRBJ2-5	TGTGCCAGCAGGACCCTAGAAGAGACCCAGTACTTC	CASRTLEETQYF
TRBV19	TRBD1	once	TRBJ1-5	TGTGCCAGTAGTATAGAGCACACAAGGGACAGCCAGCCCCAGCATTTT	CASSIEHTRDSQPQHF
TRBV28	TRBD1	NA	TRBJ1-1	TGTGCCAGCAGCATGGGACAGTTATTGAACACTGAAGCTTTCTTT	CASSMGQLLNTEAFF
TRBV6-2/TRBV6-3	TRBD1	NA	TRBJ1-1	TGTGCCAGCAGTTTCGGGACAGAGAACACTGAAGCTTTCTTT	CASSFGTENTEAFF
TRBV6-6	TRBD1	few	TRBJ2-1	TGTGCCAGCGAAAGGGACAGAACGCGGGAGCAGTTCTTC	CASERDRTREQFF
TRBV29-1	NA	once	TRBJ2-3	TGCAGCGTTGAGAGTCTTCCTGGCACAGATACGCAGTATTTT	CSVESLPGTDTQYF
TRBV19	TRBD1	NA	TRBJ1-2	TGTGCCAGTACCCGGACAGGGCCTAACTATGGCTACACCTTC	CASTRTGPNYGYTF
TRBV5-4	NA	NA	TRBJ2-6	TGTGCCAGCAGCGGGAAACAGGTCTCTGGGGCCAACGTCCTGACTTTC	CASSGKQVSGANVLTF
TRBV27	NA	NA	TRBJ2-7	TGTGCCAGCAGTTTTAGGGACTCTACCCACGAGCAGTACTTC	CASSFRDSTHEQYF
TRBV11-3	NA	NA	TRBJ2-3	TGTGCCAGCAGCTTAGAGGGGGCGGGCACAGATACGCAGTATTTT	CASSLEGAGTDTQYF
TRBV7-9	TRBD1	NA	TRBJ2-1	TGTGCCAGCAGCTTGTACAGGGGAGACAATGAGCAGTTCTTC	CASSLYRGDNEQFF
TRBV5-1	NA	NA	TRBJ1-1	TGCGCCAGCAGCTTTGCGGTGAACACTGAAGCTTTCTTT	CASSFAVNTEAFF
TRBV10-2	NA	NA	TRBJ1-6	TGCGCCAGCAGTCCAGAAAATTCACCCCTCCACTTT	CASSPENSPLHF
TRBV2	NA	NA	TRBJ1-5	TGTGCCAGCAAGGACGGGGTCCGCAATCAGCCCCAGCATTTT	CASKDGVRNQPQHF
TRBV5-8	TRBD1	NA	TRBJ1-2	TGTGCCAGCACCCTACAGGACAGGGCCAGCTATGGCTACACCTTC	CASTLQDRASYGYTF
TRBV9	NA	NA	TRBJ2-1	TGTGCCAGCAGCGCAGGCAGCCTAAATGAGCAGTTCTTC	CASSAGSLNEQFF